This entry concerns a single T cell receptor beta chain. The entry originates in a study of blood T cell repertoires in COVID-19. Study details: Acute and convalescent COVID-19 samples came from the United States, Italy and Spain. PBMCs, B-cell-depleted T cells, or T cells provided the cDNA or gDNA that made up the material.

Profiling relied on immunoSEQ multiplex PCR, and the TCRdb table lists in-frame clones only, not all of them. This table has about 400,000 clones, nearly 90% appearing once. Those who participated ranged in age from roughly 18 to 90 years and resided in about two dozen US areas. This CDR3 spans 16 amino acids. Germline V gene data show CDR1 as LNHNV and CDR2 as YYDKDF (reference sequence). The junction had 6 bases not matched to a gene; V was cut back by 3 bases and J by 0 bases. V gene TRBV15 combines with J gene TRBJ2-7, with TRBD1 identical over 9 bases. Material for sequencing was PBMCs or T cells enriched from blood (not recorded which). The sequence came from a woman aged 40 to 50 with acute COVID-19. The DNA of the CDR3 is TGTGCCACCAGCAGGGGGTTGACAGGGGGCTCCTACGAGCAGTACTTC. It specifies CATSRGLTGGSYEQYF. The variable domain in full, completed from reference TRBV15 and TRBJ2-7, reads DAMVIQNPRYQVTQFGKPVTLSCSQTLNHNVMYWYQQKSSQAPKLLFHYYDKDFNNEADTPDNFQSRRPNTSFCFLDIRSPGLGDTAMYLCATSRGLTGGSYEQYFGPGTRLTVT.